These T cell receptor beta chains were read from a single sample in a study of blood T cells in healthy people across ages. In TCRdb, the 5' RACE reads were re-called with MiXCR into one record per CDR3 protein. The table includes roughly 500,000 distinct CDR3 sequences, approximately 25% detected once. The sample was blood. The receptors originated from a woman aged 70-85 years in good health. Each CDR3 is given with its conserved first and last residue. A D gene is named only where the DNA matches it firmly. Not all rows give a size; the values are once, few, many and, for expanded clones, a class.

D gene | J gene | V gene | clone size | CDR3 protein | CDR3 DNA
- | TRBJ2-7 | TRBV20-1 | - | CSASKPGVYEQYF | TGCAGTGCTAGTAAACCAGGGGTCTACGAGCAGTACTTC
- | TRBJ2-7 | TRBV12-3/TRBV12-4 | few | CASSLADWREPYEQYF | TGTGCCAGCAGTTTAGCTGACTGGCGGGAACCCTACGAGCAGTACTTC
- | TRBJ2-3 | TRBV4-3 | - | CASSPNTRDTQYF | TGCGCCAGCAGCCCGAACACGCGAGATACGCAGTATTTT
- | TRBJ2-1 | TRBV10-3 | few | CAISAGYLFNEQFF | TGTGCCATCAGTGCCGGTTATTTGTTCAATGAGCAGTTCTTC
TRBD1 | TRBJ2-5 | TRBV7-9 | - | CASSRGTARETQYF | TGTGCCAGCAGCCGAGGGACAGCGCGGGAGACCCAGTACTTC
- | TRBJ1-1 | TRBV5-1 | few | CASSLMEPGGAGAFF | TGCGCCAGCAGCTTGATGGAACCGGGGGGCGCCGGAGCTTTCTTT
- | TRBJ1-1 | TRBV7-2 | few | CASSPSTGITEAFF | TGTGCCAGCAGCCCATCGACAGGAATCACTGAAGCTTTCTTT
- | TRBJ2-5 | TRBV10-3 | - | CAISESGVYGETQYF | TGTGCCATCAGTGAGTCGGGGGTGTACGGAGAGACCCAGTACTTC
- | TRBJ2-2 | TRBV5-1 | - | CASSLYGPTNTGELFF | TGCGCCAGCAGCTTGTACGGCCCTACGAACACCGGGGAGCTGTTTTTT
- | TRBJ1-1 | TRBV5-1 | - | CASSLVGEANAEAFF | TGCGCCAGCAGCTTGGTGGGGGAGGCAAACGCTGAAGCTTTCTTT
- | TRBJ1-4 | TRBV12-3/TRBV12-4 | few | CASRLEGLNEKLFF | TGTGCCAGCAGGTTGGAGGGCCTTAATGAAAAACTGTTTTTT
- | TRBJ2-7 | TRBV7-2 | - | CASSFTGARGKYF | TGTGCCAGCAGCTTTACAGGGGCCCGGGGGAAGTACTTC
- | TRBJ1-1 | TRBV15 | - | CATSNRQGNTEAFF | TGTGCCACCAGCAACCGTCAGGGGAACACTGAAGCTTTCTTT
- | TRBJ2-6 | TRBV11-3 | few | CASSLDWQGTSGANVLTF | TGTGCCAGCAGCTTAGATTGGCAGGGAACCTCTGGGGCCAACGTCCTGACTTTC
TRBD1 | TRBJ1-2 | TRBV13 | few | CASSYRDSLYGYTF | TGTGCCAGCAGCTATCGGGACAGTCTCTATGGCTACACCTTC
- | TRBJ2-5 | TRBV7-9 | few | CASSTSKETQYF | TGTGCCAGCAGTACTAGTAAAGAGACCCAGTACTTC
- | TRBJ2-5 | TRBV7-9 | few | CASSTSFLDTQYF | TGTGCCAGCAGCACGTCGTTTCTAGACACTCAGTACTTC
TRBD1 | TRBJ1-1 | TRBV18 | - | CASSPTGTGATEAFF | TGTGCCAGCTCTCCTACCGGGACAGGGGCCACTGAAGCTTTCTTT
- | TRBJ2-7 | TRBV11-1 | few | CASSLTLQANTYEQYF | TGTGCCAGCAGCTTAACTTTGCAAGCCAACACCTACGAGCAGTACTTC
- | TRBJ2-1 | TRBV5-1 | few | CASSLQGSVYNEQFF | TGCGCCAGCAGCCTTCAGGGTTCGGTATACAATGAGCAGTTCTTC
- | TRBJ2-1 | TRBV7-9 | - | CASSFLGAAGNEQFF | TGTGCCAGCAGCTTCTTAGGGGCGGCCGGGAATGAGCAGTTCTTC
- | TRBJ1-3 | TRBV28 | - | CASSLYAGSSGNTIYF | TGTGCCAGCAGTTTATACGCAGGGAGCTCTGGAAACACCATATATTTT
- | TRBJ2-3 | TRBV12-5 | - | CASGLGGNTQYF | TGTGCTAGTGGTTTGGGAGGTAATACGCAGTATTTT
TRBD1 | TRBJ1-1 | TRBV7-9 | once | CASSLISTGTEAFF | TGTGCCAGCAGCTTAATTTCGACAGGGACTGAAGCTTTCTTT
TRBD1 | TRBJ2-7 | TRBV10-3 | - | CANAPGQAYEQYF | TGTGCCAACGCTCCGGGACAGGCCTACGAGCAGTACTTC
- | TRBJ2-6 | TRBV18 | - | CASSPQTSSGANVLTF | TGTGCCAGCTCACCGCAAACCAGCTCTGGGGCCAACGTCCTGACTTTC